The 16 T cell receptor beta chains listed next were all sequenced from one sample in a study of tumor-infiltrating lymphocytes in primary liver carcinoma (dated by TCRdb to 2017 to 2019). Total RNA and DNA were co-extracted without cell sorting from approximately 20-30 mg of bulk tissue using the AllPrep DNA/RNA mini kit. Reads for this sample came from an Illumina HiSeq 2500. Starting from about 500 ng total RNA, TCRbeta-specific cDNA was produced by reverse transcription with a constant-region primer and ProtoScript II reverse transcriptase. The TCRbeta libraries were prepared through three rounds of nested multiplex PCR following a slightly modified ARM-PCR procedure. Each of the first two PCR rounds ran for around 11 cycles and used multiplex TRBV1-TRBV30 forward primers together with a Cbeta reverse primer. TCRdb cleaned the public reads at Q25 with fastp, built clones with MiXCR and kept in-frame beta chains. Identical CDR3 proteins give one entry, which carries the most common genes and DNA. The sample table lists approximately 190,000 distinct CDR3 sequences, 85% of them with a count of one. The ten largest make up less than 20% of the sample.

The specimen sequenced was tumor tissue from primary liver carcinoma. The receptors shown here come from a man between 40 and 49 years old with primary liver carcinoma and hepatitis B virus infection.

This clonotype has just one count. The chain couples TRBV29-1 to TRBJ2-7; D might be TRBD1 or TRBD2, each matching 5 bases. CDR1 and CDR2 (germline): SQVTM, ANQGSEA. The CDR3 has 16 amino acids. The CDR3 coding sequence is TGCATCGCCATGACATATGGGACCAGCACTCCTTACGAGCAGTACTTC. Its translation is CIAMTYGTSTPYEQYF.

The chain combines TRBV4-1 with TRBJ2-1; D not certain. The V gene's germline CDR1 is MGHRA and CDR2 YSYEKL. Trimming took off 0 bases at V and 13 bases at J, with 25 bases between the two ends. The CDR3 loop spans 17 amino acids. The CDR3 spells CASSQDQGRSPSREQFF. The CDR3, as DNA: TGCGCCAGCAGCCAAGATCAAGGCAGGAGCCCCTCTCGTGAACAGTTCTTC.

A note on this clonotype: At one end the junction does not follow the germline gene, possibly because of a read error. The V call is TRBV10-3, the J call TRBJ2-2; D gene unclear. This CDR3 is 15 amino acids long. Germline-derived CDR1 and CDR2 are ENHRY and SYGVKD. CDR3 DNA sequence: TGTGCCATCAGTGAGCAACAAGGGAACAGCGGGGAGCTGTTTTTT. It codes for CAISEQQGNSGELFF.

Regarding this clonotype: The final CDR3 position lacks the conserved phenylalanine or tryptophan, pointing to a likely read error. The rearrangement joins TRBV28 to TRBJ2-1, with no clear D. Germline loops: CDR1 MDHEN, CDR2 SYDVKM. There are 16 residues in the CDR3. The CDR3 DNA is TGTGCCAGCAGTCCATCAGCGTGGAGCTCCCACAATGAGCAGTTCCTC. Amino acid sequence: CASSPSAWSSHNEQFL.

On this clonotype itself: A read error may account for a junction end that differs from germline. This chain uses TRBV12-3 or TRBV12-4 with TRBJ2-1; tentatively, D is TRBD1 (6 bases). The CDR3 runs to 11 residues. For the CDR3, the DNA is TGTGCCAGCAGTCAGGGGTCTAGTAATCTCTTC. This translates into CASSQGSSNLF.

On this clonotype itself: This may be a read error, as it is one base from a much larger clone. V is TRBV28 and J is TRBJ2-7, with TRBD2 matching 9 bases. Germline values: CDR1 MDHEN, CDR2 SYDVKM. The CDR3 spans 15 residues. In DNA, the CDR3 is TGTGTCAGCAGCCCTTCAAGCGGGAGGCGGGACGAGCAGTACTTC. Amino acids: CVSSPSSGRRDEQYF. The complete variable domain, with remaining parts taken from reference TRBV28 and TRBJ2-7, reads DVKVTQSSRYLVKRTGEKVFLECVQDMDHENMFWYRQDPGLGLRLIYFSYDVKMKEKGDIPEGYSVSREKKERFSLILESASTNQTSMYLCVSSPSSGRRDEQYFGPGTRLTVT.

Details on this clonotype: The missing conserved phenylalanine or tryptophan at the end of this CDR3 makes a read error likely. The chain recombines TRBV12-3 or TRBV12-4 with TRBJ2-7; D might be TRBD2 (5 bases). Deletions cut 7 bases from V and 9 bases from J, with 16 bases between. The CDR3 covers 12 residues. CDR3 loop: CASTLSAGGQYY. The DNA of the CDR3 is TGTGCCAGCACTTTGTCGGCGGGCGGGCAGTACTAC.

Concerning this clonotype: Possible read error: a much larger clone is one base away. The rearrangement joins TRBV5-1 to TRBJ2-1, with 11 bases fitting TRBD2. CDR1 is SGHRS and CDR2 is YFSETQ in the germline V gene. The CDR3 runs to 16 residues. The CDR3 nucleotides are TGCGCCAGCAGCTCCTCGCTAGCGGGAGGAGGCAATGTGCAGTTCTTC. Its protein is CASSSSLAGGGNVQFF.

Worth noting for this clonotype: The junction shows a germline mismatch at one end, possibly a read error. The CDR3 DNA follows: TGTACCAGCAGACCCTTACAGGGGTACAGCGGGGAGCTGTTTTTT. Amino acid sequence: CTSRPLQGYSGELFF. The V gene is TRBV28, the J gene TRBJ2-2; 7 bases map to TRBD1. This CDR3 comprises 15 residues. Germline V gene lookup returns CDR1 MDHEN and CDR2 SYDVKM.

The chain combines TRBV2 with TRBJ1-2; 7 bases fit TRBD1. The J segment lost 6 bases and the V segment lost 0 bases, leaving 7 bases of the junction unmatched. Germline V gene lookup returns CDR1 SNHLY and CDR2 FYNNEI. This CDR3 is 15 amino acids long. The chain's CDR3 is CASSEARGRRHGYTF. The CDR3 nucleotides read TGTGCCAGCAGTGAAGCAAGGGGGCGCCGGCATGGCTACACCTTC.

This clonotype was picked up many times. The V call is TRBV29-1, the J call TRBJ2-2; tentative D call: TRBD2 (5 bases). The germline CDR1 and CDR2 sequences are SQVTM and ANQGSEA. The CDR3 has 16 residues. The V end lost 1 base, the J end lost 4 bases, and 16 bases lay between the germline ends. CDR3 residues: CSVEVLDSQVTGELFF. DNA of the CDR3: TGCAGCGTTGAAGTACTGGACTCTCAGGTCACCGGGGAGCTGTTTTTT.

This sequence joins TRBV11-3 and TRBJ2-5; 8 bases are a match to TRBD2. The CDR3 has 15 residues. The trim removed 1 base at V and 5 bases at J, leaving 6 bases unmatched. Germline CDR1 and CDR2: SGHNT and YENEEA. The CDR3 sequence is CASSLAGGAGETQYF. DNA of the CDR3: TGTGCCAGCAGCTTAGCCGGGGGGGCCGGTGAGACCCAGTACTTC.

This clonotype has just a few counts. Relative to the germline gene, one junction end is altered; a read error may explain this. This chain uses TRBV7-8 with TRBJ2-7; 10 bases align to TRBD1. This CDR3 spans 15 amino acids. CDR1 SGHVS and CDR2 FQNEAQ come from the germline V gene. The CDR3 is CASSSYDRGPYEQCF. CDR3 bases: TGTGCTAGCAGCTCTTATGACAGGGGGCCCTACGAGCAGTGCTTC.

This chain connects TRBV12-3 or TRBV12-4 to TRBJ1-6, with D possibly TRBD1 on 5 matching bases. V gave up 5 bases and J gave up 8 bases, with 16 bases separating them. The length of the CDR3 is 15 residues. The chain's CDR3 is CASSGRTWGDSPLHF. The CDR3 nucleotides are TGTGCCAGCAGTGGCCGGACATGGGGCGATTCACCCCTCCACTTT.

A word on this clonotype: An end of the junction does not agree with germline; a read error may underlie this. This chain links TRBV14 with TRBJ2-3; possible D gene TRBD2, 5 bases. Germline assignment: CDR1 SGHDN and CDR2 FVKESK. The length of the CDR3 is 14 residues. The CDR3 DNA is TGTGCCAGCAGCCAAGGGTCTAGCACAGATGCGCAGTATTTT. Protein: CASSQGSSTDAQYF.

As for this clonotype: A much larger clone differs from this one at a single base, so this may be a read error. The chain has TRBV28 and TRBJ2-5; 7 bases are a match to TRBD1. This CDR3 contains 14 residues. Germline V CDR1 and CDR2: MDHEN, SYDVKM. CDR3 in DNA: TGTGCCAGCCGAGGGGGCGCGAATCCAAAGACCCACTACTTC. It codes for CASRGGANPKTHYF.